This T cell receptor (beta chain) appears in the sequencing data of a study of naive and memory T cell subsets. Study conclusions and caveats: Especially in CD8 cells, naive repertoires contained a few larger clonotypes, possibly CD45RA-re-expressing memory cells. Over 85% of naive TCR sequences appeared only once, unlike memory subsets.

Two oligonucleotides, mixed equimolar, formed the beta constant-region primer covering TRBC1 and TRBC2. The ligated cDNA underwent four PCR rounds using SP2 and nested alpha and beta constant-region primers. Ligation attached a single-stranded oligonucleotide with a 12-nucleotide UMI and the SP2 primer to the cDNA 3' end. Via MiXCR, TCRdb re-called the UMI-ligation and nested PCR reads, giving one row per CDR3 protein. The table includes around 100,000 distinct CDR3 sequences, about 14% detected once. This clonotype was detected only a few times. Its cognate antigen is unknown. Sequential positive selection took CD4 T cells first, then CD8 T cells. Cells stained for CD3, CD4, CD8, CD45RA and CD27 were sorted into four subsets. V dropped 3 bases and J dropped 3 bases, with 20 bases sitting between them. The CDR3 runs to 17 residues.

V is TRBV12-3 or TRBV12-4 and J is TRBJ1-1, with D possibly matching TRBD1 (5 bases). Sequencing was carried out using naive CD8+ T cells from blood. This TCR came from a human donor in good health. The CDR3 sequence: CASSFWGGSMDHTEAFF. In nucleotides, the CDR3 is TGTGCCAGCAGTTTCTGGGGCGGCTCGATGGATCACACTGAAGCTTTCTTT.